A single sample gave rise to the 21 T cell receptor beta chains below, sequenced in a study of blood T cell repertoires in COVID-19. Sequenced by immunoSEQ multiplex PCR; TCRdb stores in-frame clones only, minus some. The table has roughly 50,000 clones, approximately 85% seen once. The specimen was peripheral blood. The receptor set was obtained from a woman of 80 years or more with COVID-19, enrolled during active disease.

The CDR3 bases are TGTGCCAGCAGCTTGGAGTCTCGGGGGACCCAGTACTTC. Translated: CASSLESRGTQYF. The chain uses TRBV7-3 and TRBJ2-5, with a tentative D call TRBD2 (5 bases). V shed 3 bases and J shed 7 bases, with 12 bases lying between them. The germline V gene has CDR1 SGHTA and CDR2 FQGTGA. This CDR3 spans 13 amino acids. Combining the CDR3 with reference TRBV7-3 and TRBJ2-5 gives the whole variable domain GAGVSQTPSNKVTEKGKYVELRCDPISGHTALYWYRQSLGQGPEFLIYFQGTGAADDSGLPNDRFFAVRPEGSVSTLKIQRTERGDSAVYLCASSLESRGTQYFGPGTRLLVL.

The CDR3 sequence is CASSERRGGNGELFF. The CDR3 coding sequence is TGTGCCAGCAGTGAGCGACGGGGAGGGAACGGGGAGCTGTTTTTT. J is TRBJ2-2 and V is TRBV2; 7 positions match TRBD2. Germline V gene lookup returns CDR1 SNHLY and CDR2 FYNNEI. The ends lost 3 bases at V and 7 bases at J; junction bases unmatched: 8. There are 15 residues in the CDR3. Looking up the rest from reference TRBV2 and TRBJ2-2 gives the full variable domain: EPEVTQTPSHQVTQMGQEVILRCVPISNHLYFYWYRQILGQKVEFLVSFYNNEISEKSEIFDDQFSVERPDGSNFTLKIRSTKLEDSAMYFCASSERRGGNGELFFGEGSRLTVL.

The chain couples TRBV19 to TRBJ1-4, with D hard to call. The germline gives CDR1 LNHDA, CDR2 SQIVND (reference sequence). Trimming took 6 bases from V and 8 from J, leaving 10 bases between them. CDR3 length: 12 residues. CDR3 sequence (DNA): TGTGCCAGTAGGGGCCACTGGGAAAAACTGTTTTTT. Encoded protein: CASRGHWEKLFF.

The chain couples TRBV11-3 to TRBJ1-1, with no clear D. In germline, CDR1 is SGHNT, CDR2 YENEEA. The CDR3 totals 14 residues. The V gene lost 5 bases and the J gene lost 6 bases, with 16 bases spanning the gap. CDR3 in DNA: TGTGCCAGCAGCCCCACTTCGAAGAGGCCTGAAGCTTTCTTT. It codes for CASSPTSKRPEAFF.

The chain has TRBV19 and TRBJ2-3, with D tentatively TRBD2 (5 bases). V lost 5 bases and J 1 base, leaving 13 bases between the germline ends. The CDR3 spans 15 residues. Germline-derived CDR1 and CDR2 are LNHDA and SQIVND (reference sequence). CDR3 amino acids: CASSSYGDGTDTQYF. The DNA for the CDR3 is TGTGCCAGTAGTTCCTACGGGGATGGCACAGATACGCAGTATTTT.

This chain uses TRBV12-3 or TRBV12-4 with TRBJ2-1; D is uncertain. The length of the CDR3 is 12 residues. The V gene lost 7 bases and the J gene lost 7 bases, with 11 bases spanning the gap. DNA for the CDR3: TGTGCCAGCACCGAATCGGGTAATGAGCAGTTCTTC. Its protein is CASTESGNEQFF.

The chain couples TRBV5-1 to TRBJ1-1; a possible D gene is TRBD1 (5 bases). The CDR3 loop spans 14 amino acids. Trimming removed 4 bases from V and 1 base from J, with 11 bases in between. CDR1 is SGHRS and CDR2 is YFSETQ in the germline V gene. CDR3 amino acids: CASSGLTANTEAFF. CDR3 bases: TGCGCCAGCAGCGGGTTGACAGCGAACACTGAAGCTTTCTTT.

This chain links TRBV5-1 with TRBJ2-7, with TRBD2 as a possible D gene (6 bases). The CDR3 is 15 amino acids. The V end lost 4 bases, the J end lost 1 base, and 15 bases lay between the germline ends. CDR1 is SGHRS, CDR2 YFSETQ, per germline. CDR3 sequence: CASSAGTSPSYEQYF. CDR3 nucleotides: TGCGCCAGCAGCGCGGGCACTAGCCCGTCCTACGAGCAGTACTTC. Based on the CDR3 plus reference TRBV5-1 and TRBJ2-7, the full variable domain is KAGVTQTPRYLIKTRGQQVTLSCSPISGHRSVSWYQQTPGQGLQFLFEYFSETQRNKGNFPGRFSGRQFSNSRSEMNVSTLELGDSALYLCASSAGTSPSYEQYFGPGTRLTVT.

The rearrangement joins TRBV7-9 to TRBJ2-5; 12 nucleotides match TRBD2. CDR1 is SEHNR and CDR2 is FQNEAQ in the germline V gene (reference sequence). The V and J ends lost 1 base and 5 bases, in that order; junction bases with no gene match: 11. This CDR3 has 18 residues. The CDR3 loop is CASSLVRLAGGLYETQYF. The CDR3 coding sequence is TGTGCCAGCAGCTTAGTTCGGCTAGCGGGGGGGCTGTACGAGACCCAGTACTTC.

This chain links TRBV11-2 with TRBJ1-2; no clear D. This CDR3 region has 12 residues. The germline gives CDR1 SGHAT, CDR2 FQNNGV. Deletions cut 0 bases from V and 8 bases from J, with 7 bases between. CDR3 sequence (DNA): TGTGCCAGCAGCTTAGAGGGCCCGGGCTACACCTTC. This encodes CASSLEGPGYTF.

The chain employs TRBV7-9 and TRBJ2-3, with 7 bases that match TRBD2. The J segment lost 1 base and the V segment lost 3 bases, leaving 16 bases of the junction unmatched. In germline, CDR1 is SEHNR, CDR2 FQNEAQ (reference sequence). CDR3 length equals 19 residues. Here the CDR3 DNA reads TGTGCCAGCAGCTTGGGTCTGGCGGGAGCACTCAGGGGCACAGATACGCAGTATTTT. Its protein is CASSLGLAGALRGTDTQYF.

V usage is TRBV5-1 and J usage is TRBJ1-1; a weak D match, TRBD1 (6 bases). Germline CDR1 is SGHRS and CDR2 is YFSETQ. Trimming stripped 4 bases from V and 1 base from J, with 14 bases between. This CDR3 comprises 15 residues. The CDR3 is CASSLLQGQNTEAFF. DNA of the CDR3: TGCGCCAGCAGCCTTCTACAGGGCCAGAACACTGAAGCTTTCTTT.

This clone was observed once. The chain uses TRBV5-1 and TRBJ2-3; TRBD2 matches at 8 bases. V lost 4 bases and J lost 8; bases outside the gene matches: 9. The length of the CDR3 is 14 residues. CDR1 and CDR2 from the germline V gene are SGHRS and YFSETQ. The CDR3 protein is CASSPGLAPSTQYF. The CDR3 DNA follows: TGCGCCAGCAGCCCCGGACTAGCCCCGAGTACGCAGTATTTT. The whole variable domain, filled in from reference TRBV5-1 and TRBJ2-3, reads KAGVTQTPRYLIKTRGQQVTLSCSPISGHRSVSWYQQTPGQGLQFLFEYFSETQRNKGNFPGRFSGRQFSNSRSEMNVSTLELGDSALYLCASSPGLAPSTQYFGPGTRLTVL.

V gene TRBV7-2 combines with J gene TRBJ2-1; D uncertain. The V gene's germline CDR1 is SGHTA and CDR2 FQGNSA. CDR3 length: 15 amino acids. Trimming cost V 5 bases and J 0 bases, with 11 bases left between them. CDR3: CASSISSSSYNEQFF. The CDR3 DNA reads as TGTGCCAGCAGCATCAGCTCTAGCTCCTACAATGAGCAGTTCTTC. The entire variable domain, with the rest obtained from reference TRBV7-2 and TRBJ2-1, is as follows: GAGVSQSPSNKVTEKGKDVELRCDPISGHTALYWYRQSLGQGLEFLIYFQGNSAPDKSGLPSDRFSAERTGGSVSTLTIQRTQQEDSAVYLCASSISSSSYNEQFFGPGTRLTVL.

J is TRBJ2-3 and V is TRBV11-2; D not certain. Germline lookup yields CDR1 SGHAT and CDR2 FQNNGV. This CDR3 is built from 11 residues. Trimming removed 5 bases from V and 6 bases from J, with 6 bases in between. This CDR3 reads CASSLLDTQYF. For the CDR3, the DNA is TGTGCCAGCAGCCTCCTGGATACGCAGTATTTT.

V gene TRBV24-1 combines with J gene TRBJ2-1; 10 bases agree with TRBD2. CDR1 is KGHDR and CDR2 is SFDVKD in the germline V gene. Trimming removed 2 bases from V and 7 bases from J; junction bases left unmatched: 4. The CDR3 sequence is 15 residues long. The CDR3 DNA sequence: TGTGCCACCAGTGATTCGGCTAGCGGGAGTAATGAGCAGTTCTTC. Protein sequence: CATSDSASGSNEQFF.

CDR3 protein: CASSPEQGLGYGYTF. The DNA for the CDR3 is TGTGCCAGCAGCCCAGAACAGGGATTAGGATATGGCTACACCTTC. The chain recombines TRBV7-2 with TRBJ1-2; a possible D gene is TRBD1 (6 bases). The ends were cut back, 5 bases at V and 5 bases at J, with 18 bases in the middle. CDR3 length equals 15 residues. Germline CDR1 SGHTA, CDR2 FQGNSA.

The chain couples TRBV7-9 to TRBJ1-1; TRBD1 aligns across 12 bases. Germline values: CDR1 SEHNR, CDR2 FQNEAQ (reference sequence). The trim removed 5 bases at V and 0 bases at J, leaving 4 bases unmatched. The CDR3 covers 16 residues. DNA for the CDR3: TGTGCCAGCAGCCTCCGGGACAGGGGGCTGAACACTGAAGCTTTCTTT. Amino acid sequence: CASSLRDRGLNTEAFF.

This clone was seen once. This rearrangement joins TRBV6-2 or TRBV6-3 to TRBJ1-5, with 11 bases aligning to TRBD1. Germline CDR1 reads MNHEY; CDR2 reads SVGEGT. This CDR3 is built from 18 residues. V lost 2 bases and J lost 1; bases outside the gene matches: 7. For the CDR3, the DNA is TGTGCCAGCAGTTACGAGGGGACAGGGGGTCGAAGCAATCAGCCCCAGCATTTT. Protein sequence: CASSYEGTGGRSNQPQHF.

CDR3 region: CASSSGEVGTDTQYF. The CDR3 DNA reads TGTGCCAGCAGTTCCGGGGAAGTTGGCACAGATACGCAGTATTTT. The chain combines TRBV6-6 with TRBJ2-3, with D perhaps matching TRBD2 (5 bases). The CDR3 length is 15 residues. Between the trimmed V and J ends, which lost 4 bases and 1 base, there was a span of 12 bases. The germline V gene encodes CDR1 MNHNY and CDR2 SVGAGI (reference sequence).

The chain couples TRBV18 to TRBJ2-7; the D gene is possibly TRBD1 (5 bases). The CDR3 loop spans 15 amino acids. The V and J ends lost 6 bases and 3 bases respectively, with 18 bases between them. Germline CDR1 KGHSH, CDR2 LQKENI. The CDR3, as DNA: TGTGCCAGCTCCAGGGTAGCCCAATCTGACTACGAGCAGTACTTC. As protein: CASSRVAQSDYEQYF.